One sample yielded the 2 T cell receptor beta chains listed below, sequenced in a study of OX40 agonist ivuxolimab in advanced cancers. Data came from immunoSEQ multiplex PCR; TCRdb stores just in-frame clones and leaves some out. The sample includes about 100,000 clones, 75% to 95% of them seen just once. The sample in question was CD4+ or CD8+ T cells sorted from blood, obtained in a trial of the OX40 agonist ivuxolimab. The receptors stem from an adult with an advanced solid tumor such as melanoma, head and neck, liver or kidney cancer.

Comment on this clone: At one end, the junction sequence differs from germline, possibly due to a read error. In DNA form, the CDR3 reads TGCGCCAGCAGTCAATCCTGCGAGCAGTACTTC. Translation gives CASSQSCEQYF. V gene TRBV23-1 combines with J gene TRBJ2-7, with D unclear. TRBV23-1 is known as an ORF, though its function is uncertain. The CDR3 spans 11 residues.

The chain uses TRBV10-3 and TRBJ2-7; 7 bases are a match to TRBD2. CDR3 length: 15 amino acids. Trimming removed 3 bases from V and 2 bases from J; junction bases left unmatched: 7. CDR1 and CDR2 from the germline V gene are ENHRY and SYGVKD. CDR3 sequence (DNA): TGTGCCATCAGTGAAGCTAGCGGCCTCCCCTACGAGCAGTACTTC. Its translation: CAISEASGLPYEQYF.